Below, 7 T cell receptor beta chains from the same sample are listed, as sequenced in a study of identical twins. TCRdb recomputed calls from the 5' RACE reads with MiXCR, one row per CDR3 protein. Seen here are about 460,000 distinct CDR3 sequences, 11% to 15% observed once, and the top ten hold approximately 0.52%. Another study also made use of these data, one on yellow fever vaccine responses in identical twins.

Specimen: CD4+ T cells sorted from blood. All receptors derive from a woman aged 18-29 years in good health.

V is TRBV4-3 and J is TRBJ2-2; 8 nucleotides match TRBD2. J lost 4 bases, V lost 4 bases, and 11 bases had no gene match. Per the germline V gene, CDR1 is LGHNA and CDR2 is YSLEER. The CDR3 contains 17 residues. The CDR3 DNA sequence: TGCGCCAGCAGCCGAAGTTTAGCGGGAAGGGCCACCGGGGAGCTGTTTTTT. This sequence encodes CASSRSLAGRATGELFF.

This clonotype was seen a handful of times. The chain is built from TRBV10-3 and TRBJ2-1, with D maybe TRBD1 (5 bases). The CDR3 has 12 amino acids. V lost 10 bases and J lost 5, with 12 bases in between. Germline CDR1 and CDR2: ENHRY and SYGVKD. The CDR3 loop is CATKTENNEQFF. CDR3 coding DNA: TGTGCCACCAAGACAGAAAACAATGAGCAGTTCTTC.

This clonotype appeared a few times. This chain uses TRBV7-3 with TRBJ2-1; TRBD2 might be the D (6 bases). The CDR3 sequence is 15 residues long. CDR1 SGHTA and CDR2 FQGTGA come from the germline V gene. Trimming stripped 2 bases from V and 6 bases from J, with 14 bases between. CDR3 sequence: CASSLWGLEVNEQFF. The CDR3 DNA reads TGTGCCAGCAGCTTATGGGGACTTGAGGTCAATGAGCAGTTCTTC.

This clonotype has more than one count but fewer than ten. The V call is TRBV7-2, the J call TRBJ2-7, with TRBD2 identical over 13 bases. V lost 5 bases to trimming and J lost 6 bases; unmatched junction nucleotides: 4. Germline values: CDR1 SGHTA, CDR2 FQGNSA. The CDR3 is 14 residues long. The CDR3 coding sequence is TGTGCCAGCAGCACGGGACTAGCGGGAAGCGAGCAGTACTTC. Translating it yields CASSTGLAGSEQYF. The entire variable domain, with the rest obtained from reference TRBV7-2 and TRBJ2-7, is as follows: GAGVSQSPSNKVTEKGKDVELRCDPISGHTALYWYRQSLGQGLEFLIYFQGNSAPDKSGLPSDRFSAERTGGSVSTLTIQRTQQEDSAVYLCASSTGLAGSEQYFGPGTRLTVT.

This clonotype has ten or more counts. The chain links TRBV12-3 or TRBV12-4 to TRBJ2-5, with 7 bases lining up with TRBD1. The CDR3 covers 13 residues. The ends lost 4 bases at V and 7 bases at J; junction bases unmatched: 6. CDR3 sequence reads: CASSSTGPATQYF. As DNA, the CDR3 is TGTGCCAGCAGTTCGACAGGGCCGGCGACCCAGTACTTC.

This clonotype was detected only a few times. This chain uses TRBV5-1 with TRBJ1-1, with D tentatively TRBD1 (5 bases). Germline values: CDR1 SGHRS, CDR2 YFSETQ. This CDR3 contains 15 residues. With 0 bases removed from V and 0 bases from J, the gap between germline ends came to 9 bases. The CDR3 sequence is CASSLDSGVNTEAFF. The CDR3 DNA reads TGCGCCAGCAGCTTGGATTCGGGGGTGAACACTGAAGCTTTCTTT.

This clonotype was counted a few times. This chain connects TRBV5-5 to TRBJ2-6, with D hard to call. The CDR3 covers 13 residues. Per the germline V gene, CDR1 is SGHKS and CDR2 is YYEKEE (reference sequence). V was trimmed by 4 bases and J by 6 bases, leaving 8 bases between them. CDR3 loop: CASSPHPANVLTF. DNA for the CDR3: TGTGCCAGCAGCCCACACCCGGCCAACGTCCTGACTTTC.